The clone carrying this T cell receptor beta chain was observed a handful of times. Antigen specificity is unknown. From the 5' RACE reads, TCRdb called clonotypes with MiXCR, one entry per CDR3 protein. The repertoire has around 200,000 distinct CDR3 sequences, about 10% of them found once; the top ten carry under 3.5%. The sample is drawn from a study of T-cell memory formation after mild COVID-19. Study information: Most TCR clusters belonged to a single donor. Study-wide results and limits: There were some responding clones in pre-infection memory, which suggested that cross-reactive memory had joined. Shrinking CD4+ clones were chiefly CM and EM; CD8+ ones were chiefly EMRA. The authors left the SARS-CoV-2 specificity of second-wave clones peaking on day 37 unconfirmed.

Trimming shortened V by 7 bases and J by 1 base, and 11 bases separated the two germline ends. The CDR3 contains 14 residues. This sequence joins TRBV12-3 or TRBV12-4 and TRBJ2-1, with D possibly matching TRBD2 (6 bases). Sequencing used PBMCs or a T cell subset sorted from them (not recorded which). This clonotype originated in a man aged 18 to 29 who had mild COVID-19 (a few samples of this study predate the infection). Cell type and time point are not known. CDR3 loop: CASKNGGSYNEQFF. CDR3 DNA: TGTGCCAGCAAAAACGGGGGATCCTACAATGAGCAGTTCTTC.